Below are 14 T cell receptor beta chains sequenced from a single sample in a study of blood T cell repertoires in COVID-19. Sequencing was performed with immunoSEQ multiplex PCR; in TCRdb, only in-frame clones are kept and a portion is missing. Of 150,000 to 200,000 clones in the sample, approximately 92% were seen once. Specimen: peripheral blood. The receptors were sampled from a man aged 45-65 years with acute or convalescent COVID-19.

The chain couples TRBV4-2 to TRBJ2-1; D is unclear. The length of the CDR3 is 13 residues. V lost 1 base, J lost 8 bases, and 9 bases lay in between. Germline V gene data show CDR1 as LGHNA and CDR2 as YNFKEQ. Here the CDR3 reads CASSQASWDEQFF. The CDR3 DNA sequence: TGTGCCAGCAGCCAAGCTAGTTGGGATGAGCAGTTCTTC.

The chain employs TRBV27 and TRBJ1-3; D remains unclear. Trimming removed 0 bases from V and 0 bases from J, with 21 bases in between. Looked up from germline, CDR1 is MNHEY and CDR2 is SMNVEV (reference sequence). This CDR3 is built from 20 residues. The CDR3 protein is CASSLSGLGANPVSGNTIYF. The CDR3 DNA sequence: TGTGCCAGCAGTTTATCGGGCCTGGGCGCCAATCCCGTCTCTGGAAACACCATATATTTT.

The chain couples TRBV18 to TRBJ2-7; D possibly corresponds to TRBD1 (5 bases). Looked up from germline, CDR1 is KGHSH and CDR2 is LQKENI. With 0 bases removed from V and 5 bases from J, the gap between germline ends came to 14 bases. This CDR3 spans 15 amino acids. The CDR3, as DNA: TGTGCCAGCTCACCACCTGAGAAGGGGATGGACGAGCAGTACTTC. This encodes CASSPPEKGMDEQYF. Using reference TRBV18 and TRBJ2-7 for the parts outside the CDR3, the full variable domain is NAGVMQNPRHLVRRRGQEARLRCSPMKGHSHVYWYRQLPEEGLKFMVYLQKENIIDESGMPKERFSAEFPKEGPSILRIQQVVRGDSAAYFCASSPPEKGMDEQYFGPGTRLTVT.

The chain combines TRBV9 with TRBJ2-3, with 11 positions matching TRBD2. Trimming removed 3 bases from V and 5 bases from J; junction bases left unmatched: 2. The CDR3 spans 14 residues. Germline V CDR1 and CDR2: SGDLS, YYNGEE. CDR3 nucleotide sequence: TGTGCCAGCAGCGGAGGGACTAGCGGAGATACGCAGTATTTT. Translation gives CASSGGTSGDTQYF.

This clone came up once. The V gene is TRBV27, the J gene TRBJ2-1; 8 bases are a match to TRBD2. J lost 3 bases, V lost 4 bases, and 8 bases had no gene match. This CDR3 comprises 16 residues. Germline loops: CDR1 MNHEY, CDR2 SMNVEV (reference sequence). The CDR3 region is CASSSFLAGIYNEQFF. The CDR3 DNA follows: TGTGCCAGCAGTTCTTTCTTAGCGGGAATCTACAATGAGCAGTTCTTC.

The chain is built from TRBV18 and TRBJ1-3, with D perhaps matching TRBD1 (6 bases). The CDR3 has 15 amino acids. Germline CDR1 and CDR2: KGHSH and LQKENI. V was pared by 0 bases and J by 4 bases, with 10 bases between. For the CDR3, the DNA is TGTGCCAGCTCACCACCGGACAGTTCGGGAAACACCATATATTTT. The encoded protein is CASSPPDSSGNTIYF.

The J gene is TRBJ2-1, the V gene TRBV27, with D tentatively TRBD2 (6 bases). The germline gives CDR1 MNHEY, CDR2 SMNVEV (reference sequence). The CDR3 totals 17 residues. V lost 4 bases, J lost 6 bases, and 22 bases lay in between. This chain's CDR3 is CASSSGTLARLLNEQFF. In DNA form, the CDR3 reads TGTGCCAGCAGTTCAGGAACTCTAGCGAGGTTGCTCAATGAGCAGTTCTTC.

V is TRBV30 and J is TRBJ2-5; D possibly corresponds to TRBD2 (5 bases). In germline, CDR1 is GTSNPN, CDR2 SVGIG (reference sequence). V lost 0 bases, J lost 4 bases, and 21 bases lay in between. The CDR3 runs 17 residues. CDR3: CAWSVGVGKEAGETQYF. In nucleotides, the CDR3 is TGTGCCTGGAGTGTGGGAGTGGGGAAGGAAGCAGGAGAGACCCAGTACTTC.

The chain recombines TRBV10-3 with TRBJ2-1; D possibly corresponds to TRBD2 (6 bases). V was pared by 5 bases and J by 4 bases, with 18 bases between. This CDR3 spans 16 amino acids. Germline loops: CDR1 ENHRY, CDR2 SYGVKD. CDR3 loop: CAISNGRSDIYNEQFF. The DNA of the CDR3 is TGTGCCATCAGTAACGGGAGAAGCGACATATACAATGAGCAGTTCTTC.

Written as DNA, the CDR3 is TGCAGTGCTAGTGGGACTAGCGGGAGTTTCCACGAGCAGTACTTC. Encoded protein: CSASGTSGSFHEQYF. The chain carries TRBV20-1 and TRBJ2-7; 14 positions match TRBD2. The CDR3 contains 15 residues. The V gene end was trimmed by 3 bases and the J gene end by 5 bases; junction bases not matched to a gene: 6. Germline loops: CDR1 DFQATT, CDR2 SNEGSKA (reference sequence).

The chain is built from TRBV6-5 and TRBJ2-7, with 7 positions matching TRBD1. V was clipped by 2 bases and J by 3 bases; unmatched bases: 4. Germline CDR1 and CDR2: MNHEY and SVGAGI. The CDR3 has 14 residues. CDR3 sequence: CASSYGDRDYEQYF. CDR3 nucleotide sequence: TGTGCCAGCAGTTACGGGGACAGAGACTACGAGCAGTACTTC.

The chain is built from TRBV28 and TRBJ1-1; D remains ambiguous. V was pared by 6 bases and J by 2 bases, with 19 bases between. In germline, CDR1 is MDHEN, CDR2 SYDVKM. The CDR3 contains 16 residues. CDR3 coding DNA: TGTGCCAGCAGACCCCCTCTGATGGTAACTAACACTGAAGCTTTCTTT. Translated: CASRPPLMVTNTEAFF.

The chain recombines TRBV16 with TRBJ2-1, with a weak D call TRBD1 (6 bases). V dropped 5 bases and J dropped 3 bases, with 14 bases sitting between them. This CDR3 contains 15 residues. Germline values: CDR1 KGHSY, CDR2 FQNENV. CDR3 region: CASSLTGVNYNEQFF. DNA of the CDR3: TGTGCCAGCAGCTTGACAGGTGTAAACTACAATGAGCAGTTCTTC.

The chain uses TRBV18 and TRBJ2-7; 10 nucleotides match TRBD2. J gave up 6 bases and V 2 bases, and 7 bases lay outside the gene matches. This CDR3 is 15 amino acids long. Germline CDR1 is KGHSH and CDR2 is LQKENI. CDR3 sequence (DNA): TGTGCCAGCTCACCAGTGCTAGCGGGAGAGTCCGAGCAGTACTTC. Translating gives CASSPVLAGESEQYF.